Listed here are 16 T cell receptor beta chains from one sample, sequenced in a study of blood T cell repertoires in COVID-19. Only in-frame clones appear in the TCRdb table, and some are missing; sequencing was by immunoSEQ multiplex PCR. The sample consists of roughly 260,000 clones, about 90% of them appearing once. The sequenced sample consisted of peripheral blood. These receptors were obtained from a woman aged 45 to 65 with acute or convalescent COVID-19.

The genes are TRBV7-2 and TRBJ2-1, with D tentatively TRBD2 (6 bases). The CDR3 sequence is 16 residues long. The germline V and J ends were trimmed by 2 bases and 3 bases, with 14 bases remaining between them. CDR1 and CDR2 (germline): SGHTA, FQGNSA. The CDR3 sequence is CASSLFWTKGYNEQFF. CDR3 nucleotides: TGTGCCAGCAGCTTATTCTGGACTAAAGGCTACAATGAGCAGTTCTTC.

This chain uses TRBV3-1 (or the pseudogene TRBV3-2) with TRBJ1-1; 12 nucleotides line up with TRBD1. Germline V lookup: CDR1 LGHDT, CDR2 YNNKEL (reference sequence). The length of the CDR3 is 16 residues. The J segment lost 4 bases and the V segment lost 2 bases, leaving 5 bases of the junction unmatched. The CDR3 loop is CASSQQPGQGATEAFF. The CDR3 bases are TGTGCCAGCAGCCAACAACCGGGACAGGGGGCCACTGAAGCTTTCTTT.

This clone has a handful of counts. The chain has TRBV7-9 and TRBJ1-6; TRBD1 is a possible D gene (6 bases). V lost 4 bases, J lost 7 bases, and 11 bases lay in between. Germline CDR1 is SEHNR and CDR2 is FQNEAQ (reference sequence). This CDR3 is 14 amino acids long. CDR3 amino acids: CASSSGTKNSPLHF. The DNA for the CDR3 is TGTGCCAGCAGCTCTGGGACAAAAAATTCACCCCTCCACTTT.

V and J are TRBV5-1 and TRBJ2-7; TRBD1 is a possible D gene (5 bases). CDR3 length equals 13 residues. Per germline, CDR1 SGHRS and CDR2 YFSETQ. Between the trimmed V and J ends, which lost 2 bases and 5 bases, there was a span of 11 bases. The CDR3, as DNA: TGCGCCAGCAGCTTCAGGGTTGGCGACGAGCAGTACTTC. It yields the protein CASSFRVGDEQYF. The complete variable domain, with remaining parts taken from reference TRBV5-1 and TRBJ2-7, reads KAGVTQTPRYLIKTRGQQVTLSCSPISGHRSVSWYQQTPGQGLQFLFEYFSETQRNKGNFPGRFSGRQFSNSRSEMNVSTLELGDSALYLCASSFRVGDEQYFGPGTRLTVT.

The CDR3 is CASGRDRGTTYGYTF. In DNA, the CDR3 is TGTGCCAGTGGACGGGACAGGGGAACCACCTATGGCTACACCTTC. V is TRBV19 and J is TRBJ1-2, with TRBD1 identical over 10 bases. V lost 8 bases and J lost 4; bases outside the gene matches: 10. Germline CDR1 and CDR2: LNHDA and SQIVND (reference sequence). CDR3 length: 15 residues.

The chain couples TRBV10-3 to TRBJ2-5, with TRBD1 matching over 7 bases. The CDR3 runs 14 residues. V gave up 6 bases and J gave up 4 bases; unmatched junction bases: 8. CDR1 and CDR2 from the germline V gene are ENHRY and SYGVKD. The CDR3 DNA is TGTGCCATCAGCTCCGGACAGGATGGAGAGACCCAGTACTTC. Protein product: CAISSGQDGETQYF.

The V gene is TRBV6-2 or TRBV6-3, the J gene TRBJ2-1, with 7 bases identical to TRBD1. This CDR3 region has 15 residues. With 6 bases clipped from V and 2 bases from J, the junction kept 7 bases outside the gene matches. CDR1 and CDR2 from the germline V gene are MNHEY and SVGEGT. As DNA, the CDR3 is TGTGCCAGCAGCAAAGGGGGCTGGACCTACAATGAGCAGTTCTTC. This gives the protein CASSKGGWTYNEQFF.

This clone was seen just once. The CDR3 protein is CASSFRTSEQETQYF. DNA of the CDR3: TGTGCCAGCAGCTTCAGGACTAGCGAGCAAGAGACCCAGTACTTC. The V and J genes are TRBV7-2 and TRBJ2-5, with 9 bases matching TRBD2. The germline V gene has CDR1 SGHTA and CDR2 FQGNSA. The junction had 4 bases not matched to a gene; V was cut back by 3 bases and J by 2 bases. The CDR3 is 15 residues long.

This sequence joins TRBV2 and TRBJ2-5; 9 bases align to TRBD1. This CDR3 contains 13 residues. Germline V CDR1 and CDR2: SNHLY, FYNNEI. J gave up 3 bases and V 6 bases, and 2 bases lay outside the gene matches. The CDR3 DNA is TGTGCCAGCAGCGGGACAGGGAAAGAGACCCAGTACTTC. Encoded protein: CASSGTGKETQYF.

The chain carries TRBV27 and TRBJ2-6; D gene unclear. Germline V CDR1 and CDR2: MNHEY, SMNVEV (reference sequence). The CDR3 is made up of 15 amino acids. Trimming left V 2 bases short and J 0 bases short, with 5 bases between. In nucleotides, the CDR3 is TGTGCCAGCAGTTTAGAGCACTCTGGGGCCAACGTCCTGACTTTC. Translation: CASSLEHSGANVLTF.

The chain combines TRBV28 with TRBJ2-5, with D possibly matching TRBD2 (5 bases). The germline CDR1 and CDR2 sequences are MDHEN and SYDVKM. V was clipped by 3 bases and J by 1 base, with 9 bases between them. The length of the CDR3 is 14 residues. CDR3 nucleotide sequence: TGTGCCAGCAGTTTGAGGCGGGTCCAAGAGACCCAGTACTTC. Translation gives CASSLRRVQETQYF.

The gene calls are TRBV6-5 and TRBJ1-2, with 8 bases aligning to TRBD1. The CDR3 contains 16 residues. The junction had 9 bases not matched to a gene; V was cut back by 4 bases and J by 2 bases. The germline V gene encodes CDR1 MNHEY and CDR2 SVGAGI. CDR3 in DNA: TGTGCCAGCAGTTCATCTCCGGGACAGGAAAACTATGGCTACACCTTC. Its translation is CASSSSPGQENYGYTF.

J is TRBJ2-3 and V is TRBV9; 7 bases are a match to TRBD2. Germline V gene data show CDR1 as SGDLS and CDR2 as YYNGEE. Losses at the gene ends were 0 bases for V and 8 bases for J; bases not matched to a gene: 6. The CDR3 extends over 14 amino acids. In DNA, the CDR3 is TGTGCCAGCAGCGTAGATGACGGGAGGATTACGCAGTATTTT. Translated, it gives CASSVDDGRITQYF.

V and J are TRBV11-1 and TRBJ2-1; tentative D call: TRBD2 (5 bases). Trimming cost V 3 bases and J 8 bases, with 14 bases left between them. Germline lookup yields CDR1 SGHAT and CDR2 FQDESV (reference sequence). The CDR3 has 14 amino acids. The CDR3 loop is CASSFASPADEQFF. CDR3 coding DNA: TGTGCCAGCAGCTTTGCCAGCCCAGCGGATGAGCAGTTCTTC. Variable domain in full (rest from reference TRBV11-1 and TRBJ2-1): EAEVAQSPRYKITEKSQAVAFWCDPISGHATLYWYRQILGQGPELLVQFQDESVVDDSQLPKDRFSAERLKGVDSTLKIQPAELGDSAMYLCASSFASPADEQFFGPGTRLTVL.

This rearrangement joins TRBV6-5 to TRBJ1-6; TRBD1 matches at 9 bases. From germline, CDR1 is MNHEY and CDR2 SVGAGI. The V and J ends lost 5 bases and 8 bases, in that order; junction bases with no gene match: 4. The CDR3 consists of 14 residues. The CDR3 loop reads CASSQTGGYSPLHF. The CDR3 DNA is TGTGCCAGCAGTCAAACAGGGGGCTATTCACCCCTCCACTTT.

V and J are TRBV11-3 and TRBJ1-5; D is unclear. With 7 bases removed from V and 3 bases from J, the gap between germline ends came to 7 bases. Germline V gene sequence: CDR1 SGHNT, CDR2 YENEEA. The CDR3 sequence is 12 residues long. CDR3 protein: CASKTANQPQHF. The CDR3 region has the DNA TGTGCCAGCAAAACAGCCAATCAGCCCCAGCATTTT.